This T cell receptor beta chain emerged from a study of T cell responses to AZD1222 COVID-19 vaccine. On this clone itself: Its target is not known.

Study-wide results and limits: Increases in Spike-specific TCR breadth and depth were seen after two AZD1222 doses. The donor group comprised mostly white British people and more females; the analysis possibly underestimated clonal diversity. Without day 14 samples, only post-peak T cell repertoires were studied. Reportedly, nearly half of unique spike TCRs recognized epitopes outside B.1.351/B.1.1.7 mutations.

The CDR3 is 15 amino acids. Per germline, CDR1 MDHEN and CDR2 SYDVKM. Between the trimmed V and J ends, which lost 3 bases and 6 bases, there was a span of 15 bases. TCRdb's table, derived via immunoSEQ multiplex PCR, lists solely in-frame clones and lacks some. The sample has 80,000 to 90,000 clones; roughly 90% are singletons. Sequencing used peripheral blood, obtained on day 0 of AZD1222 vaccination. This chain uses TRBV28 with TRBJ1-5, with a weak D call TRBD1 (6 bases). This clonotype was obtained from an adult in good health. Here the CDR3 reads CASSLGQGSSQPQHF. The DNA of the CDR3 is TGTGCCAGCAGTTTGGGGCAGGGGTCAAGTCAGCCCCAGCATTTT.